A single sample is the source of the 25 T cell receptor beta chains below, sequenced in a study of T cells after yellow fever vaccination (dated by TCRdb to about 2019). Sample treatment or condition, as interpreted from the label and publication: live attenuated yellow fever vaccine strain. The protocol used for the library was 5' RACE. Sequencer: Illumina NovaSeq 6000. Using fastp trimming at Q25 and MiXCR clonotype assembly, TCRdb reanalyzed the public sequencing data and kept in-frame beta chains. CDR3 protein duplicates are merged, each entry listing the most common genes and DNA. This sample gives 400,000 to 450,000 distinct CDR3 sequences in total; 15% to 20% of them show up just once. Over 15% of the sample is held by the ten biggest clonotypes. The sample was PBMCs, taken before the yellow fever booster vaccination. The receptors stem from a man younger than 35 who received the YFV17D yellow fever vaccine.

The V and J genes are TRBV12-3 or TRBV12-4 and TRBJ2-4; D may be TRBD2 (6 bases). The length of the CDR3 is 14 residues. Trimming took off 4 bases at V and 8 bases at J, with 15 bases between the two ends. CDR3 in amino acids: CASSWGAGGDIQYF. The CDR3 nucleotides are TGTGCCAGCAGTTGGGGCGCAGGCGGGGACATTCAGTACTTC.

This clonotype was found a few times. This chain connects TRBV20-1 to TRBJ1-5, with D possibly being TRBD1 (5 bases). The CDR3 sequence is 12 residues long. Per the germline V gene, CDR1 is DFQATT and CDR2 is SNEGSKA (reference sequence). The V gene lost 3 bases and the J gene lost 8 bases, with 11 bases spanning the gap. The CDR3: CSASPGLKPQHF. The CDR3 DNA sequence: TGCAGTGCTAGCCCAGGGTTGAAGCCCCAGCATTTT.

This clonotype was seen a few times. The gene calls are TRBV7-2 and TRBJ1-1; TRBD1 is a possible D gene (5 bases). Germline V gene data show CDR1 as SGHTA and CDR2 as FQGNSA. The CDR3 has 16 amino acids. V was shortened by 2 bases and J by 4 bases, with 17 bases between the two germline ends. CDR3 bases: TGTGCCAGCAGCTTAAATCGGGGGGTAAGGGTCACTGAAGCTTTCTTT. It yields the protein CASSLNRGVRVTEAFF.

This clonotype was seen only a few times. The V gene is TRBV24-1, the J gene TRBJ1-5; the D is unclear. Germline V gene sequence: CDR1 KGHDR, CDR2 SFDVKD. CDR3 length: 14 amino acids. V gave up 7 bases and J gave up 9 bases, with 18 bases separating them. CDR3 sequence (DNA): TGTGCCACCAGGGACGACGGGTCCAAATGGCCCCAGCATTTT. It specifies CATRDDGSKWPQHF.

The chain is built from TRBV2 and TRBJ2-7; the D is unclear. The CDR3 extends over 12 amino acids. From germline, CDR1 is SNHLY and CDR2 FYNNEI. Trimming shortened V by 8 bases and J by 0 bases, and 8 bases separated the two germline ends. The CDR3 protein is CASEQASYEQYF. Here the CDR3 DNA reads TGTGCCAGCGAGCAGGCCTCCTACGAGCAGTACTTC.

This clonotype was picked up a small number of times. The chain couples TRBV6-6 to TRBJ2-7, with 9 bases identical to TRBD1. Germline V gene lookup returns CDR1 MNHNY and CDR2 SVGAGI (reference sequence). The CDR3 sequence is 12 residues long. Trimming cost V 5 bases and J 6 bases; bases outside gene matches: 2. The CDR3 region has the DNA TGTGCCAGCAGTGGACAGGGGCGCGAGCAGTACTTC. It encodes CASSGQGREQYF.

This clonotype was picked up a small number of times. The chain uses TRBV20-1 and TRBJ1-6; the match to TRBD1 covers 8 bases. V lost 6 bases to trimming and J lost 10 bases; unmatched junction nucleotides: 8. Germline V lookup: CDR1 DFQATT, CDR2 SNEGSKA (reference sequence). The CDR3 is 13 amino acids. Here the CDR3 DNA reads TGCAGTGCCGTTGGACAGGGAAACTCACCCCTCCACTTT. Protein product: CSAVGQGNSPLHF.

V is TRBV12-3 or TRBV12-4 and J is TRBJ2-7, with 7 bases fitting TRBD2. After removal of 5 bases from V and 2 bases from J, the junction contained 12 bases not matched to a gene. The CDR3 loop spans 16 amino acids. The CDR3 DNA is TGTGCCAGCAGTCCTCGATTAGTAGCGGGCCCCTACGAGCAGTACGTC. It encodes CASSPRLVAGPYEQYV.

This clonotype turned up a few times. J is TRBJ2-1 and V is TRBV20-1; D remains unclear. V was shortened by 7 bases and J by 3 bases, with 16 bases between the two germline ends. The germline V gene encodes CDR1 DFQATT and CDR2 SNEGSKA (reference sequence). The CDR3 is 14 residues long. The CDR3 DNA sequence: TGCAGTGTTATTGGGGTATCGATCTACAATGAGCAGTTCTTC. Encoded protein: CSVIGVSIYNEQFF.

This clonotype was counted a few times. CDR3 sequence: CSARPRARHNEQFF. CDR3 nucleotide sequence: TGCAGTGCTAGACCGAGAGCGCGCCACAATGAGCAGTTCTTC. This chain joins TRBV20-1 and TRBJ2-1; D not resolved. This CDR3 is 14 amino acids long. V lost 2 bases and J 5 bases, leaving 13 bases between the germline ends. From germline, CDR1 is DFQATT and CDR2 SNEGSKA (reference sequence).

This clonotype was detected ten times or more. In DNA form, the CDR3 reads TGCGCCAGCAGCTTGGTGTCGACTAGCGGGGGAAACCAAGAGACCCAGTACTTC. Encoded protein: CASSLVSTSGGNQETQYF. This chain links TRBV5-1 with TRBJ2-5; 12 nucleotides match TRBD2. This CDR3 has 18 residues. Germline CDR1 reads SGHRS; CDR2 reads YFSETQ. J lost 0 bases, V lost 0 bases, and 6 bases had no gene match.

This chain connects TRBV20-1 to TRBJ2-7; the match to TRBD1 covers 9 bases. V dropped 1 base and J dropped 6; count of bases not matched to a gene: 4. The CDR3 sequence is 13 residues long. Germline V CDR1 and CDR2: DFQATT, SNEGSKA (reference sequence). CDR3 loop: CSARARDRVEQYV. The CDR3, as DNA: TGCAGTGCTAGAGCCCGGGACAGGGTCGAGCAGTACGTC.

The chain combines TRBV6-2 or TRBV6-3 with TRBJ1-5, with no clear D. V lost 9 bases, J lost 3 bases, and 12 bases lay in between. The CDR3 extends over 13 amino acids. Germline V gene data show CDR1 as MNHEY and CDR2 as SVGEGT. DNA for the CDR3: TGTGCCAGTCTCCGGGGTTACAATCAGCCCCAGCATTTT. It is translated as CASLRGYNQPQHF.

The chain couples TRBV12-3 or TRBV12-4 to TRBJ2-2; 10 nucleotides line up with TRBD2. The CDR3 is 17 amino acids. V lost 5 bases, J lost 8 bases, and 14 bases stayed unmatched. The CDR3 bases are TGTGCCAGCAGTCCCCGTCTAGCGGGGGCCCTCGGGGGGGAGCTGTTTTTT. Amino acids: CASSPRLAGALGGELFF.

This clonotype was detected only a few times. The chain joins TRBV15 to TRBJ2-5; D remains ambiguous. Trimming left V 2 bases short and J 2 bases short, with 6 bases between. The CDR3 length is 13 residues. Germline CDR1 and CDR2: LNHNV and YYDKDF (reference sequence). CDR3 in DNA: TGTGCCACCAGCAGACAGTCTCAAGAGACCCAGTACTTC. Protein product: CATSRQSQETQYF.

This clonotype has only a few counts. V and J are TRBV10-3 and TRBJ2-1; 7 bases fit TRBD2. CDR1 is ENHRY, CDR2 SYGVKD, per germline. The CDR3 totals 13 residues. J gave up 5 bases and V 8 bases, and 6 bases lay outside the gene matches. The CDR3 spells CAIGASGDNEQFF. The CDR3 coding sequence is TGTGCCATCGGAGCTAGCGGTGACAATGAGCAGTTCTTC.

This clonotype has more than one count but fewer than ten. The rearrangement uses TRBV2 and TRBJ2-5, with TRBD2 matching 12 bases. CDR1 SNHLY and CDR2 FYNNEI come from the germline V gene. The CDR3 loop spans 14 amino acids. V lost 6 bases and J lost 5; bases outside the gene matches: 4. This chain's CDR3 is CASSGTSGGETQYF. In nucleotides, the CDR3 is TGTGCCAGCAGCGGCACTAGCGGGGGGGAGACCCAGTACTTC.

The table lists this clonotype with a few counts. V is TRBV20-1 and J is TRBJ1-1; D remains unclear. The CDR3 covers 11 residues. The V gene lost 5 bases and the J gene lost 8 bases, with 12 bases spanning the gap. Looked up from germline, CDR1 is DFQATT and CDR2 is SNEGSKA (reference sequence). The CDR3 protein is CSAPLMGEAFF. The CDR3, as DNA: TGCAGTGCTCCCCTTATGGGAGAAGCTTTCTTT.

The sample holds many counts of this clonotype. V and J are TRBV20-1 and TRBJ2-1; 7 nucleotides line up with TRBD2. Germline values: CDR1 DFQATT, CDR2 SNEGSKA (reference sequence). Trimming at V came to 1 base and at J to 5 bases, leaving 5 bases not matched to a gene. The CDR3 is made up of 14 amino acids. The CDR3 loop is CSARVASGNNEQFF. CDR3 in DNA: TGCAGTGCTAGAGTGGCTAGCGGCAACAATGAGCAGTTCTTC.

This clonotype was observed a few times. The CDR3 DNA follows: TGTGCCTGGAGGGCCGGGGGGCTTTGGGAGACCCAGTACTTC. Protein product: CAWRAGGLWETQYF. The chain links TRBV30 to TRBJ2-5, with D possibly matching TRBD2 (7 bases). V was cut by 3 bases and J by 5 bases, with 16 bases left in between. Germline values: CDR1 GTSNPN, CDR2 SVGIG (reference sequence). The CDR3 length is 14 residues.

The V and J genes are TRBV30 and TRBJ2-7, with D perhaps given as TRBD1 or TRBD2 (5 bases each). This CDR3 is built from 20 residues. CDR1 and CDR2 from the germline V gene are GTSNPN and SVGIG (reference sequence). V shed 6 bases and J shed 2 bases, with 35 bases lying between them. CDR3 sequence (DNA): TGTGCCTGCCCCCACGAGCGGAGAGGTATGACAGCAGGTGACCCCTACGAGCAGTACTTC. Amino acid sequence: CACPHERRGMTAGDPYEQYF.

The rearrangement uses TRBV4-3 and TRBJ2-1; unclear D gene. V gave up 0 bases and J gave up 2 bases, with 11 bases separating them. This CDR3 has 16 amino acids. Germline V gene data show CDR1 as LGHNA and CDR2 as YSLEER. The CDR3 nucleotides read TGCGCCAGCAGCCAAGAGGGCCCTCCGGCCTACAATGAGCAGTTCTTC. This translates into CASSQEGPPAYNEQFF.

A few counts support this clonotype. V usage is TRBV20-1 and J usage is TRBJ1-3, with D maybe TRBD1 (5 bases). CDR3 length equals 15 residues. The germline CDR1 and CDR2 sequences are DFQATT and SNEGSKA (reference sequence). The V end was cut by 1 base, the J end by 3 bases, with 13 bases between. The CDR3 coding sequence is TGCAGTGCTAGAGTTGAGAGGGGACTTGGAAACACCATATATTTT. This translates into CSARVERGLGNTIYF.

This sequence joins TRBV6-1 and TRBJ2-7; D is uncertain. Trimming left V 2 bases short and J 9 bases short, with 14 bases between. Germline CDR1 reads MNHNS; CDR2 reads SASEGT. The CDR3 spans 13 residues. The DNA of the CDR3 is TGTGCCAGCAGTGAATTAGTATACGAGTGGCAGTACTTC. Its protein product is CASSELVYEWQYF.

Comments on this clonotype: A junction end diverges from the germline sequence, so it may reflect a read error. The gene calls are TRBV4-3 and TRBJ2-3; TRBD1 matches 12 bases. This CDR3 has 17 amino acids. The V gene's germline CDR1 is LGHNA and CDR2 YSLEER. The CDR3 sequence: CASSQEPGQGATDTEYF. The CDR3 DNA reads TGCGCCAGCAGCCAAGAGCCGGGACAGGGGGCTACAGATACGGAGTATTTT.